A selection of T cell receptor beta chains follows, all from one sample in a study of OX40 agonist ivuxolimab in advanced cancers. Using immunoSEQ multiplex PCR, the repertoire was profiled, and TCRdb retains in-frame clones only, with some absent. Seen here are more than 35,000 clones, more than 80% observed once, and the top ten hold roughly 15%. The sequences come from CD4+ or CD8+ T cells sorted from blood, collected in a trial of the OX40 agonist ivuxolimab. The source of these receptors is an adult with an advanced solid tumor such as melanoma, head and neck, liver or kidney cancer. Both conserved end residues are part of each CDR3. Fields, in order: D gene, J gene, V gene, clone size, CDR3 protein, CDR3 DNA. The D gene is left open where the match is weak. The size of a clone is reported for some rows only, either as once, few or many, or as a class for expanded clones.

d_gene: NA; j_gene: TRBJ2-3; v_gene: TRBV2; abundance: NA; CDR3aa: CASRDFTDTQYF; CDR3nt: TGTGCCAGCAGGGACTTCACAGATACGCAGTATTTT
d_gene: NA; j_gene: TRBJ2-4; v_gene: TRBV5-4; abundance: NA; CDR3aa: CASSPRGYKNIQYF; CDR3nt: TGTGCCAGCAGCCCCCGGGGGTACAAAAACATTCAGTACTTC
d_gene: NA; j_gene: TRBJ2-2; v_gene: TRBV7-6; abundance: NA; CDR3aa: CASSLESSWGPAGELFF; CDR3nt: TGTGCCAGCAGCTTAGAGTCTAGCTGGGGACCTGCCGGGGAGCTGTTTTTT
d_gene: NA; j_gene: TRBJ1-1; v_gene: TRBV5-6; abundance: NA; CDR3aa: CASSLAGPNTEAFF; CDR3nt: TGTGCCAGCAGCTTGGCAGGGCCTAACACTGAAGCTTTCTTT
d_gene: NA; j_gene: TRBJ1-2; v_gene: TRBV7-5; abundance: NA; CDR3aa: CVRSPGQGANYYGYTF; CDR3nt: TGTGTCAGAAGCCCGGGACAGGGGGCAAACTATTATGGCTACACCTTC
d_gene: TRBD1; j_gene: TRBJ2-5; v_gene: TRBV28; abundance: NA; CDR3aa: CASSNDRGGQETQYF; CDR3nt: TGTGCCAGCAGCAACGACAGGGGGGGCCAAGAGACCCAGTACTTC
d_gene: TRBD1; j_gene: TRBJ2-7; v_gene: TRBV13; abundance: few; CDR3aa: CASSLGWTGPSF; CDR3nt: TGTGCCAGCAGCTTAGGCTGGACAGGACCCAGCTTC
d_gene: NA; j_gene: TRBJ2-7; v_gene: TRBV12-5; abundance: NA; CDR3aa: CASGFSGVIYEQYF; CDR3nt: TGTGCTAGTGGTTTCTCGGGGGTGATCTACGAGCAGTACTTC
d_gene: NA; j_gene: TRBJ2-7; v_gene: TRBV27; abundance: NA; CDR3aa: CASGFLGGSYEQYF; CDR3nt: TGTGCCAGCGGGTTCTTAGGAGGGTCCTACGAGCAGTACTTC
d_gene: NA; j_gene: TRBJ2-7; v_gene: TRBV5-3; abundance: NA; CDR3aa: CARSSKYEQYF; CDR3nt: TGTGCCAGAAGCTCGAAGTACGAGCAGTACTTC
d_gene: NA; j_gene: TRBJ1-2; v_gene: TRBV25-1; abundance: NA; CDR3aa: CASSDWNYGYTF; CDR3nt: TGTGCCAGCAGTGATTGGAACTATGGCTACACCTTC
d_gene: NA; j_gene: TRBJ2-6; v_gene: TRBV7-3; abundance: NA; CDR3aa: CASSPLSGANVLTF; CDR3nt: TGTGCCAGCAGCCCGTTATCTGGGGCCAACGTCCTGACTTTC
d_gene: NA; j_gene: TRBJ2-3; v_gene: TRBV7-7; abundance: NA; CDR3aa: CASSQTGTGSADTQYF; CDR3nt: TGTGCTAGCAGTCAGACGGGAACAGGGTCGGCAGATACGCAGTATTTT
d_gene: TRBD2; j_gene: TRBJ2-1; v_gene: TRBV7-6; abundance: NA; CDR3aa: CASSLVGAGGRGEQFF; CDR3nt: TGTGCCAGCAGCTTAGTCGGCGCGGGGGGGCGAGGTGAGCAGTTCTTC
d_gene: NA; j_gene: TRBJ2-7; v_gene: TRBV5-5; abundance: NA; CDR3aa: CASSQGFEQYF; CDR3nt: TGTGCCAGCAGCCAGGGCTTCGAGCAGTACTTC
d_gene: NA; j_gene: TRBJ1-5; v_gene: TRBV7-9; abundance: NA; CDR3aa: CALQKGWDQPQHF; CDR3nt: TGTGCCCTCCAAAAGGGGTGGGATCAGCCCCAGCATTTT
d_gene: TRBD1; j_gene: TRBJ2-7; v_gene: TRBV5-1; abundance: NA; CDR3aa: CASSSNRDRAYEQYF; CDR3nt: TGCGCCAGCAGCTCGAACCGGGACAGGGCCTACGAGCAGTACTTC
d_gene: NA; j_gene: TRBJ2-7; v_gene: TRBV6-1; abundance: NA; CDR3aa: CASSEIVGFIHYEQYF; CDR3nt: TGTGCCAGCAGTGAAATTGTGGGGTTTATACACTACGAGCAGTACTTC
d_gene: NA; j_gene: TRBJ2-7; v_gene: TRBV19; abundance: once; CDR3aa: CASASLTVDEQYF; CDR3nt: TGTGCCAGCGCCTCCTTAACTGTGGACGAGCAGTACTTC
d_gene: NA; j_gene: TRBJ2-7; v_gene: TRBV4-1; abundance: once; CDR3aa: CASSQELDTYEQYF; CDR3nt: TGCGCCAGCAGCCAAGAGCTGGACACCTACGAGCAGTACTTC
d_gene: NA; j_gene: TRBJ2-1; v_gene: TRBV5-4; abundance: NA; CDR3aa: CASSLSRPHEQFF; CDR3nt: TGTGCCAGCAGCTTGTCTCGGCCGCATGAGCAGTTCTTC
d_gene: NA; j_gene: TRBJ2-7; v_gene: TRBV7-7; abundance: NA; CDR3aa: CASSLASIAYEQYF; CDR3nt: TGTGCCAGCAGCTTGGCTAGCATCGCCTACGAGCAGTACTTC
d_gene: NA; j_gene: TRBJ1-3; v_gene: TRBV14; abundance: NA; CDR3aa: CASSPPGAGASDTIYF; CDR3nt: TGTGCCAGCAGCCCCCCTGGGGCAGGGGCGTCGGACACCATATATTTT
d_gene: NA; j_gene: TRBJ1-4; v_gene: TRBV27; abundance: NA; CDR3aa: CASRRWGAFVEKLFF; CDR3nt: TGTGCCAGCAGAAGATGGGGGGCTTTCGTTGAAAAACTGTTTTTT
d_gene: TRBD2; j_gene: TRBJ2-5; v_gene: TRBV4-1; abundance: NA; CDR3aa: CASSQGESGGGQETQYF; CDR3nt: TGCGCCAGCAGCCAAGGGGAGTCGGGGGGGGGTCAAGAGACCCAGTACTTC
d_gene: TRBD1; j_gene: TRBJ1-2; v_gene: TRBV29-1; abundance: once; CDR3aa: CSVWSTTGEAYGYTF; CDR3nt: TGCAGCGTCTGGAGTACCACAGGGGAAGCGTATGGCTACACCTTC
d_gene: TRBD1; j_gene: TRBJ2-3; v_gene: TRBV7-6; abundance: NA; CDR3aa: CASSPARTGERDTQYF; CDR3nt: TGTGCCAGCAGCCCCGCTCGGACAGGGGAGAGAGATACGCAGTATTTT
d_gene: NA; j_gene: TRBJ2-7; v_gene: TRBV9; abundance: once; CDR3aa: CASSPPDSSEQYF; CDR3nt: TGTGCCAGCAGCCCACCGGACAGCTCCGAGCAGTACTTC
d_gene: NA; j_gene: TRBJ2-7; v_gene: TRBV7-9; abundance: NA; CDR3aa: CASSISGTSYEQYF; CDR3nt: TGTGCCAGCAGCATCTCCGGGACAAGCTACGAGCAGTACTTC
d_gene: NA; j_gene: TRBJ2-5; v_gene: TRBV7-9; abundance: NA; CDR3aa: CASSLAETQYF; CDR3nt: TGTGCCAGCAGCTTAGCTGAGACCCAGTACTTC
d_gene: NA; j_gene: TRBJ1-1; v_gene: TRBV6-5; abundance: NA; CDR3aa: CASSPGVHTEAFF; CDR3nt: TGTGCCAGCAGCCCAGGGGTGCACACTGAAGCTTTCTTT
d_gene: TRBD2; j_gene: TRBJ2-7; v_gene: TRBV15; abundance: NA; CDR3aa: CATSRDRLAAYEQYF; CDR3nt: TGTGCCACCAGCAGAGATAGACTAGCGGCGTACGAGCAGTACTTC
d_gene: NA; j_gene: TRBJ2-3; v_gene: TRBV7-8; abundance: NA; CDR3aa: CASSLVGASTDTQYF; CDR3nt: TGTGCCAGCAGCTTAGTCGGGGCTAGCACAGATACGCAGTATTTT
d_gene: TRBD1; j_gene: TRBJ1-1; v_gene: TRBV30; abundance: NA; CDR3aa: CAWSPGGNEAFF; CDR3nt: TGTGCCTGGAGTCCAGGGGGTAACGAAGCTTTCTTT
d_gene: NA; j_gene: TRBJ2-2; v_gene: TRBV7-8; abundance: NA; CDR3aa: CASSLGGTGELFF; CDR3nt: TGTGCCAGCAGCTTAGGAGGCACCGGGGAGCTGTTTTTT
d_gene: TRBD2; j_gene: TRBJ2-1; v_gene: TRBV7-6; abundance: NA; CDR3aa: CASSSLGTSLPEQFF; CDR3nt: TGTGCCAGCAGCTCCCTCGGGACTAGCCTCCCTGAGCAGTTCTTC
d_gene: NA; j_gene: TRBJ2-3; v_gene: TRBV7-9; abundance: NA; CDR3aa: CASSSGTSGTDTQYF; CDR3nt: TGTGCCAGCAGCTCCGGGACATCCGGCACAGATACGCAGTATTTT
d_gene: NA; j_gene: TRBJ1-1; v_gene: TRBV27; abundance: NA; CDR3aa: CASRSGALPEAFF; CDR3nt: TGTGCCAGCAGATCAGGGGCTCTCCCTGAAGCTTTCTTT
d_gene: TRBD2; j_gene: TRBJ2-7; v_gene: TRBV6-1; abundance: NA; CDR3aa: CASSEGYSGNSYEQYF; CDR3nt: TGTGCCAGCAGTGAAGGATACAGCGGGAACTCCTACGAGCAGTACTTC
d_gene: NA; j_gene: TRBJ1-2; v_gene: TRBV6-5; abundance: NA; CDR3aa: CASSPSLGGNGYTF; CDR3nt: TGTGCCAGCAGTCCATCCCTGGGAGGGAATGGCTACACCTTC
d_gene: TRBD1; j_gene: TRBJ2-2; v_gene: TRBV6-6; abundance: NA; CDR3aa: CASSLGSGGGAGELFF; CDR3nt: TGTGCCAGCAGTCTCGGGTCAGGGGGCGGGGCCGGGGAGCTGTTTTTT
d_gene: TRBD1; j_gene: TRBJ2-3; v_gene: TRBV5-1; abundance: NA; CDR3aa: CASSTGQGADTQYF; CDR3nt: TGCGCCAGCAGCACGGGACAGGGGGCCGATACGCAGTATTTT
d_gene: TRBD2; j_gene: TRBJ2-5; v_gene: TRBV2; abundance: NA; CDR3aa: CASRQAGGPLETQYF; CDR3nt: TGTGCCAGCAGACAAGCGGGGGGGCCTTTAGAGACCCAGTACTTC
d_gene: NA; j_gene: TRBJ2-5; v_gene: TRBV5-4; abundance: NA; CDR3aa: CASSLGLTQYF; CDR3nt: TGTGCCAGCAGCTTGGGGCTTACCCAGTACTTC
d_gene: TRBD1; j_gene: TRBJ1-2; v_gene: TRBV5-5; abundance: once; CDR3aa: CASSSGTGSYYGYTF; CDR3nt: TGTGCCAGCAGCTCGGGGACAGGGAGTTACTATGGCTACACCTTC
d_gene: NA; j_gene: TRBJ2-5; v_gene: TRBV7-6; abundance: NA; CDR3aa: CASSLSPPGVNLIAAQETQYF; CDR3nt: TGTGCCAGCAGCTTATCCCCCCCAGGGGTCAACCTCATAGCGGCCCAAGAGACCCAGTACTTC
d_gene: NA; j_gene: TRBJ2-4; v_gene: TRBV7-8; abundance: NA; CDR3aa: CASSDAKNIQYF; CDR3nt: TGTGCCAGCTCGGACGCCAAAAACATTCAGTACTTC
d_gene: TRBD1; j_gene: TRBJ2-5; v_gene: TRBV28; abundance: few; CDR3aa: CASTAGRAGGLKEETQYF; CDR3nt: TGTGCCAGCACCGCCGGTCGTGCAGGGGGCTTAAAAGAAGAGACCCAGTACTTC
d_gene: NA; j_gene: TRBJ1-1; v_gene: TRBV7-9; abundance: NA; CDR3aa: CASSSHVGGATEAFF; CDR3nt: TGTGCCAGCAGCTCCCACGTCGGGGGGGCAACTGAAGCTTTCTTT
d_gene: NA; j_gene: TRBJ2-2; v_gene: TRBV4-3; abundance: few; CDR3aa: CASSQDRLGSVSGELFF; CDR3nt: TGCGCCAGCAGCCAAGATCGGCTCGGGTCAGTCTCCGGGGAGCTGTTTTTT
d_gene: NA; j_gene: TRBJ2-5; v_gene: TRBV28; abundance: NA; CDR3aa: CASSLGPSMETQYF; CDR3nt: TGTGCCAGCAGTTTAGGTCCTAGTATGGAGACCCAGTACTTC
d_gene: NA; j_gene: TRBJ2-2; v_gene: TRBV7-9; abundance: NA; CDR3aa: CASRREGSSVTGELFF; CDR3nt: TGTGCCAGCAGGAGGGAAGGGTCATCGGTCACCGGGGAGCTGTTTTTT
d_gene: NA; j_gene: TRBJ2-2; v_gene: TRBV6-6; abundance: NA; CDR3aa: CASRSNGYTGELFF; CDR3nt: TGTGCCAGCCGTTCGAACGGGTACACCGGGGAGCTGTTTTTT
d_gene: NA; j_gene: TRBJ2-7; v_gene: TRBV7-9; abundance: NA; CDR3aa: CASSLARDGSYEQYF; CDR3nt: TGTGCCAGCAGCTTAGCTCGGGACGGCTCCTACGAGCAGTACTTC
d_gene: NA; j_gene: TRBJ2-7; v_gene: TRBV7-9; abundance: NA; CDR3aa: CASSPTGRSSYEQYF; CDR3nt: TGTGCCAGCAGCCCCACGGGCAGGAGCTCCTACGAGCAGTACTTC